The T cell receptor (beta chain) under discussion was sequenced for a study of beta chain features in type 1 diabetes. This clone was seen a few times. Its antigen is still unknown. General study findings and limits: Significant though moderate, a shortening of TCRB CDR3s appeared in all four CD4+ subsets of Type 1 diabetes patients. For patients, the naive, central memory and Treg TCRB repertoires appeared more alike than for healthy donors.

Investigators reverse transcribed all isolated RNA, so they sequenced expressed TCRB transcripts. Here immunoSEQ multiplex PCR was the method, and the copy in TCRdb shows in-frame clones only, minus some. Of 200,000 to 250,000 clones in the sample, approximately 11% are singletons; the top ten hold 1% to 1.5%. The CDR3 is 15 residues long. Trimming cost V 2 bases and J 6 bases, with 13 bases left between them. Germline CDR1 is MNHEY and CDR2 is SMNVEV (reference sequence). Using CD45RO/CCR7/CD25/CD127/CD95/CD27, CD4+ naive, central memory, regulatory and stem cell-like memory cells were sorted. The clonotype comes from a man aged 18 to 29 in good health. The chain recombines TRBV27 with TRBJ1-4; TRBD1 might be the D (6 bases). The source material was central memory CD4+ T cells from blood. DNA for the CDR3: TGTGCCAGCAGTTTAGATGGGGGGCTCTATGAAAAACTGTTTTTT. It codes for CASSLDGGLYEKLFF. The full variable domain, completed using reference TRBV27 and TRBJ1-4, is EAQVTQNPRYLITVTGKKLTVTCSQNMNHEYMSWYRQDPGLGLRQIYYSMNVEVTDKGDVPEGYKVSRKEKRNFPLILESPSPNQTSLYFCASSLDGGLYEKLFFGSGTQLSVL.